This TCR beta chain was identified during a study of blood T cell repertoires in COVID-19. Looked up from germline, CDR1 is SGHRS and CDR2 is YFSETQ. The CDR3 runs 17 residues. Losses at the gene ends were 4 bases for V and 7 bases for J; bases not matched to a gene: 16. Assay: immunoSEQ multiplex PCR; the TCRdb copy retains only in-frame clones and omits some. Among 140,000 to 150,000 clones listed, approximately 90% were seen once. This sequence originates from a woman aged 55-75 years with active COVID-19. The sequenced sample consisted of peripheral blood. V and J are TRBV5-1 and TRBJ2-1; 8 bases agree with TRBD2. CDR3 region: CASSNGLAGGSGNEQFF. In nucleotides, the CDR3 is TGCGCCAGCAGCAATGGGCTAGCGGGTGGGTCAGGGAATGAGCAGTTCTTC.